The present T cell receptor beta chain was sequenced within a study of blood T cell repertoires in COVID-19. Study-wide background: Samples of COVID-19 (acute and convalescent) were obtained from the United States, Italy and Spain. T cells, B-cell-depleted T cells, or PBMCs provided the cDNA or gDNA that served as material.

This clone was seen once. Original processing methods: Estimation of nucleated cell counts relied on the amplification of reference gene primers. Assay: immunoSEQ multiplex PCR; the TCRdb copy retains only in-frame clones and omits some. V, J and clone size are taken as reported in that table, and D and trimming were inferred from the DNA itself. Among more than 35,000 clones, about 80% were seen once, and the ten largest hold roughly 48%. Per the germline V gene, CDR1 is SGHRS and CDR2 is YFSETQ. There are 15 residues in the CDR3. J was trimmed by 2 bases and V by 0 bases; bases with no gene match: 4.

The J gene is TRBJ2-5, the V gene TRBV5-1; 7 bases agree with TRBD2. Material: peripheral blood. This clonotype was sampled from a woman older than 75 with acute or convalescent COVID-19. The CDR3, as DNA: TGCGCCAGCAGCTTGGGGACCGGGGGGCAAGAGACCCAGTACTTC. Amino acid sequence: CASSLGTGGQETQYF.